Given below is one T cell receptor (beta chain) in context. Antigen: not known. This sample is drawn from a study of cytomegalovirus exposure and HLA in healthy donors. Study overall: Most genotyped donors, 75% to 85% of some 400, had Caucasian-associated genetic ancestry.

This CDR3 has 16 residues. Trimming cost V 4 bases and J 7 bases; bases outside gene matches: 16. CDR1 and CDR2 (germline): SGHDT, YYEEEE. The PCR used 60 Vbeta and 13 Jbeta primers. The data were produced by immunoSEQ multiplex PCR, yet TCRdb's version contains in-frame clones alone and is incomplete. The sample consists of roughly 150,000 clones, 65% to 80% of them appearing once. Study-wide findings and caveats: In a later analysis, compared with equally common non-associated chains, HLA-associated beta chains were more expanded.

The TCR comes from a woman aged 50 to 60 in good health and CMV-seropositive. Sequenced material: PBMCs. The chain uses TRBV5-6 and TRBJ1-2, with TRBD1 identical over 7 bases. The CDR3 here is CASSLHTDRELFGYTF. The CDR3 DNA reads TGTGCCAGCAGCCTGCATACCGACAGGGAACTATTTGGCTACACCTTC.